What follows are 10 T cell receptor beta chains derived from one specimen sequenced in a study of control samples from healthy donors and cancer patients. The repertoire was sequenced with immunoSEQ multiplex PCR; TCRdb's copy has only in-frame clones and lacks some. The repertoire holds 260,000 or so clones, with around 80% as singletons. Input material: PBMCs. These receptors originate from a woman in her sixties with lung cancer.

J is TRBJ2-1 and V is TRBV20-1, with 8 bases aligning to TRBD1. This CDR3 region has 15 residues. The germline gives CDR1 DFQATT, CDR2 SNEGSKA (reference sequence). V shed 3 bases, J shed 10 bases, and the junction held 14 bases outside the gene matches. The CDR3 here is CSASPGQDPWGEQFF. The CDR3 DNA follows: TGCAGTGCTAGTCCGGGACAGGATCCATGGGGCGAGCAGTTCTTC.

The table lists this clone with a count of one. The chain links TRBV5-8 to TRBJ1-1, with a weak D call TRBD1 (6 bases). V lost 10 bases to trimming and J lost 2 bases, with 15 bases between them. The CDR3 is made up of 13 amino acids. The germline gives CDR1 SGHTS, CDR2 YDEGEE. The CDR3 DNA sequence: TGTGCCGGCAAGCGACAGGAAAACACTGAAGCTTTCTTT. It yields the protein CAGKRQENTEAFF. Full variable domain (missing parts from reference TRBV5-8 and TRBJ1-1): EAGVTQSPTHLIKTRGQQATLRCSPISGHTSVYWYQQALGLGLQFLLWYDEGEERNRGNFPPRFSGRQFPNYSSELNVNALELEDSALYLCAGKRQENTEAFFGQGTRLTVV.

The chain couples TRBV6-5 to TRBJ2-7; 7 nucleotides align to TRBD2. CDR1 and CDR2 (germline): MNHEY, SVGAGI. The CDR3 covers 15 residues. Trimming removed 0 bases from V and 1 base from J; junction bases left unmatched: 3. This CDR3 reads CASSYSGGVSYEQYF. The CDR3 nucleotides are TGTGCCAGCAGTTACTCGGGGGGGGTGTCCTACGAGCAGTACTTC.

The chain links TRBV28 to TRBJ2-7, with unresolved D. The ends were cut back, 7 bases at V and 7 bases at J, with 14 bases in the middle. This CDR3 has 12 residues. Per the germline V gene, CDR1 is MDHEN and CDR2 is SYDVKM. The CDR3 here is CASNPPHLEQYF. DNA for the CDR3: TGTGCCAGCAACCCCCCCCACTTGGAGCAGTACTTC.

On this clone itself: Other DNA sequences in the same sample also yield this CDR3. This rearrangement joins TRBV5-1 to TRBJ1-2, with a tentative D call TRBD1 (6 bases). Trimming cost V 4 bases and J 2 bases, with 18 bases left between them. The germline CDR1 and CDR2 sequences are SGHRS and YFSETQ. This CDR3 has 16 amino acids. DNA for the CDR3: TGCGCCAGCAGCCTAACGGCGTCACAGGGAAACTATGGCTACACCTTC. Its translation is CASSLTASQGNYGYTF.

In its sample, this clone was seen once. This rearrangement joins TRBV3-1 (or the pseudogene TRBV3-2) to TRBJ1-1; 7 nucleotides align to TRBD1. The V gene's germline CDR1 is LGHDT and CDR2 YNNKEL (reference sequence). The CDR3 runs to 14 residues. Losses at the gene ends were 1 base for V and 3 bases for J; bases not matched to a gene: 2. The CDR3 DNA reads TGTGCCAGCAGCCAAGCAGGGGGATACACTGAAGCTTTCTTT. This codes for CASSQAGGYTEAFF.

The CDR3 reads CASRTGSYEQYF. The CDR3 nucleotides are TGTGCCAGCAGGACAGGATCCTACGAGCAGTACTTC. V and J are TRBV27 and TRBJ2-7, with D possibly matching TRBD1 (6 bases). V was clipped by 6 bases and J by 1 base, with 7 bases between them. This CDR3 contains 12 residues. The germline CDR1 and CDR2 sequences are MNHEY and SMNVEV (reference sequence).

The chain links TRBV10-3 to TRBJ1-1, with a possible D match to TRBD1 (5 bases). CDR3 length: 15 amino acids. The ends were cut back, 2 bases at V and 4 bases at J, with 14 bases in the middle. Germline V CDR1 and CDR2: ENHRY, SYGVKD. The CDR3 DNA reads TGTGCCATCAGTGAGGGGGGTGTAGACCGCACTGAAGCTTTCTTT. As protein: CAISEGGVDRTEAFF.

V is TRBV27 and J is TRBJ1-3; D might be TRBD1 (6 bases). CDR1 MNHEY and CDR2 SMNVEV come from the germline V gene (reference sequence). V lost 1 base and J 0 bases, leaving 16 bases between the germline ends. CDR3 length: 18 amino acids. CDR3 coding DNA: TGTGCCAGCAGTTTATTGGCCCCGGGGGGCACCTCTGGAAACACCATATATTTT. Its translation is CASSLLAPGGTSGNTIYF.

The rearrangement uses TRBV28 and TRBJ2-7; D ambiguous. Trimming took off 3 bases at V and 5 bases at J, with 8 bases between the two ends. This CDR3 is built from 12 residues. Germline values: CDR1 MDHEN, CDR2 SYDVKM. The CDR3 loop reads CASSFFDDEQYF. In DNA, the CDR3 is TGTGCCAGCAGTTTTTTCGACGACGAGCAGTACTTC.